The rows below give T cell receptor beta chains drawn from one sample of a study of spatial heterogeneity in lung cancer. Each CDR3 protein is one row after TCRdb ran MiXCR on the 5' RACE reads. The sample holds 60,000 to 80,000 distinct CDR3 sequences, roughly 13% seen once. This material consisted of PBMCs, taken at surgery. Every receptor here comes from a male donor with early-stage non-small cell lung cancer. Each CDR3 is given with its conserved first and last residue. The D gene is left open where the match is weak. A row's size may be missing; if present it is once, few, many or a size class.

V gene,J gene,D gene,clone size,CDR3 protein,CDR3 DNA
TRBV29-1,TRBJ2-3,TRBD1,.,CSIHHRGGRTDTQYF,TGCAGCATTCATCATCGAGGGGGCCGCACAGATACGCAGTATTTT
TRBV30,TRBJ2-4,.,many,CAWSAQLLAKNIQYF,TGTGCCTGGAGTGCTCAGCTTTTAGCCAAAAACATTCAGTACTTC
TRBV6-5,TRBJ1-3,TRBD1,few,CASSYGDRSSGNTIYF,TGTGCCAGCAGTTACGGGGACAGGAGCTCTGGAAACACCATATATTTT
TRBV10-3,TRBJ2-7,TRBD1,few,CAIRGGQGMNEQYF,TGTGCCATCAGGGGGGGACAGGGGATGAACGAGCAGTACTTC
TRBV7-8,TRBJ2-1,.,few,CASSAWGGTGLNEQFF,TGTGCCAGCAGCGCATGGGGCGGGACTGGACTCAATGAGCAGTTCTTC
TRBV28,TRBJ2-6,TRBD1,many,CASRSGTGLSGANVLTF,TGTGCCAGCCGTTCCGGGACAGGGTTGTCTGGGGCCAACGTCCTGACTTTC
TRBV12-3/TRBV12-4,TRBJ2-4,.,many,CASGTEMNIQYF,TGTGCCAGCGGGACTGAAATGAACATTCAGTACTTC
TRBV15,TRBJ1-1,.,many,CATSNGREVTEAFF,TGTGCCACCAGCAACGGCCGGGAAGTTACTGAAGCTTTCTTT
TRBV20-1,TRBJ2-7,TRBD2,many,CSARQREGAYEQYF,TGCAGTGCTAGACAGCGGGAGGGTGCCTACGAGCAGTACTTC
TRBV10-3,TRBJ2-3,TRBD2,.,CAISFGSGNAKDTQYF,TGTGCCATCAGTTTCGGTAGCGGGAACGCGAAAGATACGCAGTATTTT
TRBV3-1,TRBJ1-6,.,many,CASSQFSSDSPLHF,TGTGCCAGCAGCCAGTTTTCAAGCGATTCACCCCTCCACTTT
TRBV6-5,TRBJ1-2,.,.,CASSYSTSSYGYTF,TGTGCCAGCAGTTACTCGACTTCTTCCTATGGCTACACCTTC
TRBV11-3,TRBJ1-1,.,many,CASSEGNTEAFF,TGTGCCAGCAGCGAGGGGAACACTGAAGCTTTCTTT
TRBV4-2,TRBJ1-1,TRBD1,.,CASSLPPGQTKNTEAFF,TGTGCCAGCAGCCTCCCTCCGGGACAGACGAAGAACACTGAAGCTTTCTTT
TRBV6-5,TRBJ1-1,.,.,CASSYQGDTEAFF,TGTGCCAGCAGTTACCAGGGCGACACTGAAGCTTTCTTT
TRBV12-3/TRBV12-4,TRBJ2-6,.,.,CASSLETTGANVLTF,TGTGCCAGCAGTTTAGAGACGACTGGGGCCAACGTCCTGACTTTC
TRBV3-1,TRBJ1-1,.,few,CASSQDSQYTEAFF,TGTGCCAGCAGCCAAGATTCTCAGTACACTGAAGCTTTCTTT
TRBV9,TRBJ2-1,.,many,CASSVSYNEQFF,TGTGCCAGCAGCGTATCCTACAATGAGCAGTTCTTC
TRBV6-6,TRBJ1-2,.,many,CASSSLDSPVNYGYTF,TGTGCCAGCAGTTCCCTAGACAGTCCCGTTAACTATGGCTACACCTTC
TRBV3-1,TRBJ1-1,.,few,CASSQERSQGVAFF,TGTGCCAGCAGCCAAGAACGGAGTCAGGGTGTAGCTTTCTTT
TRBV4-3,TRBJ2-7,TRBD1,many,CASSQIQGVNYEQYF,TGCGCCAGCAGCCAGATACAGGGGGTTAACTACGAGCAGTACTTC
TRBV5-1,TRBJ2-6,TRBD1,few,CASSYWGTESSGANVLTF,TGCGCCAGCAGCTACTGGGGGACAGAGAGCTCTGGGGCCAACGTCCTGACTTTC
TRBV2,TRBJ2-2,.,.,CASRAGRGTGELFF,TGTGCCAGCAGGGCGGGAAGAGGAACCGGGGAGCTGTTTTTT